One TCR beta chain is described in this entry. This sample stems from a study of technical replicates of blood from four donors. The data were produced by immunoSEQ multiplex PCR, yet TCRdb's version contains in-frame clones alone and is incomplete. In the table there are some 77,000 clones, 75% to 95% of which are singletons. Sequenced sample: T cells isolated from PBMCs. This clonotype originated in a human donor in good health.

DNA for the CDR3: TGTGCCAGCAGTGCAGACAGGGTAGTGGACAATGAGCAGTTCTTC. Amino acid sequence: CASSADRVVDNEQFF. J is TRBJ2-1 and V is TRBV27; 7 bases align to TRBD1. Germline CDR1 reads MNHEY; CDR2 reads SMNVEV (reference sequence). The CDR3 runs 15 residues. V dropped 5 bases and J dropped 5; count of bases not matched to a gene: 9.